This entry is about one TCR beta chain. The data derive from a study of blood T cell repertoires in COVID-19. As for the study in general: Samples came from the United States, Italy and Spain, spanning acute and convalescent COVID-19.

The CDR3 is made up of 13 amino acids. V was pared by 11 bases and J by 2 bases, with 8 bases of the junction left unmatched. The V gene's germline CDR1 is SNHLY and CDR2 FYNNEI. Assay used: immunoSEQ multiplex PCR; TCRdb lists only in-frame clones, some missing. The sample includes about 140,000 clones, around four fifths of them seen just once. Sequencing was done on a sample of peripheral blood. The chain employs TRBV2 and TRBJ2-5, with 7 bases fitting TRBD1. This TCR was recovered from a human donor in a cohort sampled during active COVID-19. The CDR3, as DNA: TGTGCCCCCTCCAAGGGACAGCAAGAGACCCAGTACTTC. Its protein is CAPSKGQQETQYF.